A single sample gave rise to the 12 T cell receptor beta chains below, sequenced in a study of T cells in Graves' hyperthyroidism and ophthalmopathy. The source material, RNA transcripts, was used to amplify TCR beta CDR3 regions. The HTBI primer set drove a first-round RT-PCR of the TCR CDR3. One entry per CDR3 protein results from TCRdb running MiXCR on the multiplex PCR reads. The repertoire consists of some 600,000 distinct CDR3 sequences, with 46% occurring once and the leading ten covering 6.5% to 9%. Sequenced input: peripheral blood or thyroid tissue (not recorded which). The receptors originated from a woman aged 18-30 years with Graves' hyperthyroidism.

The V gene is TRBV20-1, the J gene TRBJ2-7; D is uncertain. The germline V and J ends were trimmed by 0 bases and 4 bases, with 13 bases remaining between them. The CDR3 runs 14 residues. Germline lookup yields CDR1 DFQATT and CDR2 SNEGSKA (reference sequence). The CDR3 region has the DNA TGCAGTGCTAGAGAAGGCGGAGCCCTTTACGAGCAGTACTTC. As protein: CSAREGGALYEQYF.

This clonotype was counted a few times. This chain links TRBV7-9 with TRBJ1-2; D gene ambiguous. Trimming took off 5 bases at V and 4 bases at J, with 20 bases between the two ends. There are 16 residues in the CDR3. The germline V gene has CDR1 SEHNR and CDR2 FQNEAQ (reference sequence). The CDR3 DNA sequence: TGTGCCAGCAGCCCCCTAGCTCGGAGCAAGCTCTATGGCTACACCTTC. It yields the protein CASSPLARSKLYGYTF. The whole variable domain, remainder taken from reference TRBV7-9 and TRBJ1-2, is DTGVSQNPRHKITKRGQNVTFRCDPISEHNRLYWYRQTLGQGPEFLTYFQNEAQLEKSRLLSDRFSAERPKGSFSTLEIQRTEQGDSAMYLCASSPLARSKLYGYTFGSGTRLTVV.

This clonotype was seen more than once but under ten times. The CDR3 protein is CASSLPPAGQGDEKLFF. The CDR3 coding sequence is TGTGCCAGCAGTTTACCTCCCGCGGGACAGGGAGATGAAAAACTGTTTTTT. The chain joins TRBV11-2 to TRBJ1-4; 9 bases are a match to TRBD1. This CDR3 comprises 17 residues. Germline CDR1 reads SGHAT; CDR2 reads FQNNGV. The V and J ends lost 6 bases and 6 bases, in that order; junction bases with no gene match: 14.

The sample holds many counts of this clonotype. The chain employs TRBV29-1 and TRBJ1-1, with D perhaps TRBD1 (6 bases). The CDR3 has 13 residues. Deletions cut 6 bases from V and 1 base from J, with 12 bases between. Germline V gives CDR1 SQVTM, CDR2 ANQGSEA. The CDR3 bases are TGCAGCGTGCAGGGGTCTCCGAACACTGAAGCTTTCTTT. Its translation: CSVQGSPNTEAFF. The full variable domain, completed using reference TRBV29-1 and TRBJ1-1, is SAVISQKPSRDICQRGTSLTIQCQVDSQVTMMFWYRQQPGQSLTLIATANQGSEATYESGFVIDKFPISRPNLTFSTLTVSNMSPEDSSIYLCSVQGSPNTEAFFGQGTRLTVV.

This chain joins TRBV20-1 and TRBJ2-7, with D perhaps matching TRBD2 (6 bases). V lost 1 base to trimming and J lost 4 bases, with 17 bases between them. The CDR3 has 15 amino acids. Germline V gene data show CDR1 as DFQATT and CDR2 as SNEGSKA (reference sequence). The CDR3 loop reads CSARAQGGERYEQYF. CDR3 nucleotides: TGCAGTGCTAGAGCTCAAGGAGGGGAAAGGTACGAGCAGTACTTC.

V usage is TRBV20-1 and J usage is TRBJ2-7; tentatively, D is TRBD1 (5 bases). CDR1 is DFQATT, CDR2 SNEGSKA, per germline (reference sequence). This CDR3 has 14 residues. The V end was cut by 5 bases, the J end by 0 bases, with 14 bases between. CDR3 sequence reads: CSAHDSVGSYEQYF. Written as DNA, the CDR3 is TGCAGTGCTCACGACAGCGTTGGCTCCTACGAGCAGTACTTC.

The chain recombines TRBV12-3 or TRBV12-4 with TRBJ2-7, with 11 nucleotides matching TRBD2. CDR3 length equals 12 residues. The V gene end was trimmed by 8 bases and the J gene end by 3 bases; junction bases not matched to a gene: 0. CDR3 in DNA: TGTGCCAGCCTAGCGGGAGGCTACGAGCAGTACTTC. Translating gives CASLAGGYEQYF.

The chain has TRBV25-1 and TRBJ1-5; tentatively, D is TRBD1 (5 bases). This CDR3 is built from 16 residues. The V gene's germline CDR1 is MGHDK and CDR2 SYGVNS. Between the trimmed V and J ends, which lost 6 bases and 0 bases, there was a span of 15 bases. The CDR3: CASRVGAGLSNQPQHF. For the CDR3, the DNA is TGTGCCAGCAGGGTAGGAGCGGGACTTAGCAATCAGCCCCAGCATTTT.

The chain joins TRBV12-3 or TRBV12-4 to TRBJ2-5; 8 bases agree with TRBD2. V trimming: 4 bases; J trimming: 5 bases; junction bases outside the gene matches: 9. The CDR3 is made up of 15 amino acids. CDR3 bases: TGTGCCAGCAGTTACCCAATAGCGGGATGGGAGACCCAGTACTTC. Protein: CASSYPIAGWETQYF.

The rearrangement links TRBV7-2 to TRBJ2-7; 7 bases agree with TRBD1. Germline-derived CDR1 and CDR2 are SGHTA and FQGNSA. This CDR3 comprises 15 residues. Germline trimming cut 5 bases from V and 0 bases from J; bases unmatched to any gene: 7. CDR3 amino acids: CASSVPRDSSYEQYF. CDR3 DNA: TGTGCCAGCAGCGTTCCCCGGGACAGCTCCTACGAGCAGTACTTC. The entire variable domain, with the rest obtained from reference TRBV7-2 and TRBJ2-7, is as follows: GAGVSQSPSNKVTEKGKDVELRCDPISGHTALYWYRQSLGQGLEFLIYFQGNSAPDKSGLPSDRFSAERTGGSVSTLTIQRTQQEDSAVYLCASSVPRDSSYEQYFGPGTRLTVT.

The V and J genes are TRBV19 and TRBJ1-5, with 9 nucleotides matching TRBD1. Germline V gene lookup returns CDR1 LNHDA and CDR2 SQIVND (reference sequence). The CDR3 sequence is 15 residues long. With 0 bases clipped from V and 4 bases from J, the junction kept 1 base outside the gene matches. CDR3 sequence: CASSIEGTGNQPQHF. The CDR3, as DNA: TGTGCCAGTAGTATAGAAGGGACAGGGAATCAGCCCCAGCATTTT.

Of note for this clonotype: This may be a read error, as it is one base from a much larger clone. The chain employs TRBV10-3 and TRBJ1-5; weak D call: TRBD1 (6 bases). The CDR3 loop spans 17 amino acids. V was trimmed by 2 bases and J by 0 bases, leaving 14 bases between them. Germline-derived CDR1 and CDR2 are ENHRY and SYGVKD. The CDR3: CAISEHAGVYSNQPQHF. The CDR3 DNA reads TGTGCCATCAGTGAGCATGCAGGGGTGTATAGCAATCAGCCCCAGCATTTT.